The 18 T cell receptor beta chains reported below all come from one sample, sequenced in a study of Ad26.COV2.S vaccination and SARS-CoV-2 variants. The treatment denotes: roughly 18 received Ad26.COV2.S at low or high dose, single or two shots; 5 received placebo; per-sample allocation not given. Collection of samples fell on day 63 after the first vaccine or placebo injection. The repertoire was sequenced with immunoSEQ multiplex PCR; TCRdb's copy has only in-frame clones and lacks some. This table has about 280,000 clones, about 87% appearing once. The specimen comprised peripheral blood, sampled in a trial of Ad26.COV2.S vaccine versus placebo. Receptor source: a person between 18 and 65 years old who received the Ad26.COV2.S COVID-19 vaccine or a placebo.

V usage is TRBV10-3 and J usage is TRBJ1-2, with D uncertain. Germline assignment: CDR1 ENHRY and CDR2 SYGVKD. The length of the CDR3 is 13 residues. V lost 6 bases to trimming and J lost 6 bases, with 14 bases between them. The CDR3 protein is CAIRHVQLDGYTF. CDR3 nucleotides: TGTGCCATCAGGCACGTGCAACTAGATGGCTACACCTTC.

The rearrangement links TRBV3-1 (or the pseudogene TRBV3-2) to TRBJ2-7, with 7 bases that match TRBD1. CDR3 size: 12 residues. V was clipped by 4 bases and J by 7 bases; unmatched bases: 4. The germline CDR1 and CDR2 sequences are LGHDT and YNNKEL (reference sequence). CDR3 DNA sequence: TGTGCCAGCAGCCGCACAGGGGTGGAGCAGTACTTC. Residues: CASSRTGVEQYF.

This clone was recorded a few times. V and J are TRBV12-3 or TRBV12-4 and TRBJ1-2, with unresolved D. This CDR3 has 13 amino acids. V lost 9 bases, J lost 7 bases, and 18 bases lay in between. In DNA form, the CDR3 reads TGTGCCAGAAAAGACCTGGGGAATTTTGGCTACACCTTC. Protein sequence: CARKDLGNFGYTF.

CDR3 coding DNA: TGTGCCAGCAGCGTGATAGCGGGGGGCTCTCCCGGGGAGCTGTTTTTT. This encodes CASSVIAGGSPGELFF. The chain uses TRBV5-4 and TRBJ2-2; 10 nucleotides line up with TRBD2. The CDR3 extends over 16 amino acids. V dropped 4 bases and J dropped 6; count of bases not matched to a gene: 9. CDR1 and CDR2 from the germline V gene are SGHNT and YYREEE (reference sequence).

The CDR3, as DNA: TGTGCCATCAGTGACCCTCGGGATACGCAGTATTTT. Translated: CAISDPRDTQYF. V gene TRBV10-3 combines with J gene TRBJ2-3, with D unclear. CDR1 and CDR2 from the germline V gene are ENHRY and SYGVKD. CDR3 length: 12 amino acids. V gave up 3 bases and J gave up 6 bases, with 7 bases separating them.

This clone was seen more than once but under ten times. This chain joins TRBV2 and TRBJ2-7; D is ambiguous. Germline CDR1 is SNHLY and CDR2 is FYNNEI. V gave up 4 bases and J gave up 9 bases, with 10 bases separating them. The CDR3 is 11 residues long. The CDR3 loop reads CASSVGRSQYF. The CDR3 DNA sequence: TGTGCCAGCAGTGTCGGACGGTCGCAGTACTTC.

The chain joins TRBV6-5 to TRBJ2-7; D remains unclear. Deletions cut 8 bases from V and 0 bases from J, with 11 bases between. CDR3 size: 13 residues. Per germline, CDR1 MNHEY and CDR2 SVGAGI. The CDR3 reads CASGRTISYEQYF. The CDR3 nucleotides read TGTGCCAGCGGACGTACTATCTCCTACGAGCAGTACTTC.

V usage is TRBV7-2 and J usage is TRBJ1-1; D is unresolved. The CDR3 has 12 amino acids. Trimming removed 3 bases from V and 6 bases from J, with 8 bases in between. From germline, CDR1 is SGHTA and CDR2 FQGNSA. The CDR3 nucleotides are TGTGCCAGCAGCTTTTCCCAGCCTGAAGCTTTCTTT. It yields the protein CASSFSQPEAFF.

The chain uses TRBV10-3 and TRBJ1-4, with unresolved D. V was pared by 10 bases and J by 7 bases, with 16 bases between. CDR1 and CDR2 from the germline V gene are ENHRY and SYGVKD. The CDR3 has 13 residues. In DNA form, the CDR3 reads TGTGCCACTAGAACCCCAAGCTTTGAAAAACTGTTTTTT. The encoded protein is CATRTPSFEKLFF.

The chain links TRBV6-1 to TRBJ1-1; D ambiguous. Germline loops: CDR1 MNHNS, CDR2 SASEGT. With 3 bases removed from V and 4 bases from J, the gap between germline ends came to 15 bases. The CDR3 contains 15 residues. CDR3 sequence: CASSDDTSWATEAFF. The CDR3 nucleotides read TGTGCCAGCAGTGACGACACCTCGTGGGCCACTGAAGCTTTCTTT.

The J gene is TRBJ2-7, the V gene TRBV30, with a weak D call TRBD1 (5 bases). CDR1 is GTSNPN, CDR2 SVGIG, per germline (reference sequence). The length of the CDR3 is 14 residues. The ends were cut back, 2 bases at V and 2 bases at J, with 13 bases in the middle. Written as DNA, the CDR3 is TGTGCCTGGAGTTTAGGGGCAGGGCCCTACGAGCAGTACTTC. This translates into CAWSLGAGPYEQYF.

This chain uses TRBV7-9 with TRBJ1-2, with TRBD1 matching over 7 bases. The CDR3 runs to 13 residues. V was pared by 2 bases and J by 8 bases, with 5 bases of the junction left unmatched. The germline CDR1 and CDR2 sequences are SEHNR and FQNEAQ (reference sequence). The DNA for the CDR3 is TGTGCCAGCAGCTTATCTCGACAGGGAGGCTACACCTTC. Amino acids: CASSLSRQGGYTF.

V is TRBV29-1 and J is TRBJ2-1, with 10 bases fitting TRBD2. V dropped 5 bases and J dropped 12; count of bases not matched to a gene: 4. From germline, CDR1 is SQVTM and CDR2 ANQGSEA. The CDR3 sequence is 11 residues long. CDR3 region: CSVLTSGWQFF. The CDR3 coding sequence is TGCAGCGTTTTGACTAGCGGGTGGCAGTTCTTC.

As DNA, the CDR3 is TGTGCCAGTACGGGGACAGGGCCACAGGTCTATGGCTACACCTTC. Translating gives CASTGTGPQVYGYTF. The V gene is TRBV19, the J gene TRBJ1-2; the match to TRBD1 covers 9 bases. Germline loops: CDR1 LNHDA, CDR2 SQIVND (reference sequence). The CDR3 extends over 15 amino acids. J was trimmed by 4 bases and V by 7 bases; bases with no gene match: 10.

The sample holds a few counts of this clone. The genes are TRBV5-4 and TRBJ1-1, with a tentative D call TRBD1 (6 bases). V gave up 4 bases and J gave up 4 bases, with 17 bases separating them. The CDR3 is 15 residues long. Per the germline V gene, CDR1 is SGHNT and CDR2 is YYREEE (reference sequence). This CDR3 is CASSRVETGGTEAFF. CDR3 sequence (DNA): TGTGCCAGCAGCCGAGTAGAGACAGGAGGCACTGAAGCTTTCTTT.

V usage is TRBV7-2 and J usage is TRBJ2-3, with 13 bases identical to TRBD2. V lost 4 bases and J lost 6; bases outside the gene matches: 1. CDR1 is SGHTA and CDR2 is FQGNSA in the germline V gene. This CDR3 has 14 residues. CDR3 sequence: CASSWTSGGDTQYF. The CDR3 DNA reads TGTGCCAGCAGCTGGACTAGCGGGGGTGATACGCAGTATTTT.

The CDR3 DNA sequence: TGTGCCAGCAGTGAAAGGGACAGGGGGAGCACTGAAGCTTTCTTT. This sequence encodes CASSERDRGSTEAFF. The chain employs TRBV6-1 and TRBJ1-1; 11 bases map to TRBD1. V lost 2 bases and J lost 4; bases outside the gene matches: 3. The CDR3 is made up of 15 amino acids. Germline CDR1 is MNHNS and CDR2 is SASEGT.

The chain joins TRBV5-5 to TRBJ1-1; 7 bases are a match to TRBD1. In germline, CDR1 is SGHKS, CDR2 YYEKEE (reference sequence). Losses at the gene ends were 4 bases for V and 4 bases for J; bases not matched to a gene: 4. CDR3 size: 13 residues. This CDR3 is CASSTQGVTEAFF. CDR3 DNA: TGTGCCAGCAGCACGCAGGGGGTCACTGAAGCTTTCTTT.